A selection of T cell receptor beta chains follows, all from one sample in a study of T cells expressing NK-cell markers. TCRdb reprocessed the 5' RACE reads and stores each CDR3 protein as one record, lacking DNA. This sample's clone table lists 500,000 to 700,000 distinct CDR3 sequences. Sequences were obtained from blood T cells: a sorted CD56 or NKG2C T cell subset, CD4+ or CD8+ T cells, or bulk PBMC T cells (not recorded which). The receptor source for this set is a man younger than 30 in good health. CDR3s include the opening cysteine and the closing phenylalanine or tryptophan.

TRBJ2-7 TRBV30 CAWARGDEQYF
TRBJ1-2 TRBV5-1 CASSLGSPVSRGYTF
TRBJ2-5 TRBV7-9 CASSFDTLQETQYF
TRBJ2-2 TRBV4-1 CASSQAGTSGRSGELFF
TRBJ2-1 TRBV7-2 CASRLSGGNGYNEQFF
TRBJ2-1 TRBV11-2 CASSLRASGVSYNEQFF
TRBJ1-2 TRBV21-1 CASSKPDRANYGYTF
TRBJ2-1 TRBV20-1 CSALRRASGRVNEQFF
TRBJ2-3 TRBV27 CASSLSKGATQYF
TRBJ1-1 TRBV4-2 CASSQERAGLTSTEAFF
TRBJ2-3 TRBV10-3 CATTGRDTQYF
TRBJ2-3 TRBV5-1 CASSLTAGVVADTQYF
TRBJ2-1 TRBV7-3 CASSLGRGTYNEQFF
TRBJ2-2 TRBV5-1 CASSLGPSGRDTGELFF
TRBJ2-1 TRBV12-3/TRBV12-4 CASSESAGLVGRKFF
TRBJ1-1 TRBV29-1 CSVESHWGGEAFF